A single sample gave rise to the 25 T cell receptor beta chains below, sequenced in a study of T cell responses to AZD1222 COVID-19 vaccine. Libraries were prepared by immunoSEQ multiplex PCR; TCRdb keeps only in-frame clonotypes and omits some of them. The sample includes around 140,000 clones, around 93% of them seen just once. The sequencing used peripheral blood, collected on day 0 of AZD1222 vaccination. These receptors were taken from an adult in good health.

This chain uses TRBV28 with TRBJ2-7; maybe TRBD2 (6 bases). Germline loops: CDR1 MDHEN, CDR2 SYDVKM. This CDR3 has 14 residues. V was pared by 4 bases and J by 2 bases, with 12 bases between. The CDR3 region has the DNA TGTGCCAGCAGTTCCGGGACTTATACCTACGAGCAGTACTTC. The encoded protein is CASSSGTYTYEQYF.

The chain links TRBV7-3 to TRBJ2-1; 9 nucleotides align to TRBD1. After removal of 3 bases from V and 8 bases from J, the junction contained 8 bases not matched to a gene. CDR1 is SGHTA, CDR2 FQGTGA, per germline. CDR3 length: 15 amino acids. The CDR3 region is CASSFGQGLRDEQFF. In nucleotides, the CDR3 is TGTGCCAGCAGCTTCGGACAGGGGCTACGGGATGAGCAGTTCTTC.

The CDR3 region has the DNA TGTGCCATCAGTGAGTCCAGGACCGGGTCCTACGAGCAGTACTTC. This codes for CAISESRTGSYEQYF. V and J are TRBV10-3 and TRBJ2-7, with unresolved D. Germline lookup yields CDR1 ENHRY and CDR2 SYGVKD. The CDR3 totals 15 residues. V was shortened by 0 bases and J by 1 base, with 10 bases between the two germline ends.

The CDR3 DNA sequence: TGTGCCAGCAGACTAGAACAGGGGTCCGGCTACACCTTC. The encoded protein is CASRLEQGSGYTF. The chain carries TRBV6-5 and TRBJ1-2, with 7 bases lining up with TRBD1. J gave up 8 bases and V 6 bases, and 9 bases lay outside the gene matches. The germline V gene has CDR1 MNHEY and CDR2 SVGAGI. The CDR3 sequence is 13 residues long.

Points on this clone: The same CDR3 can be traced to other DNA sequences in this sample. This rearrangement joins TRBV3-1 (or the pseudogene TRBV3-2) to TRBJ2-7; D is unclear. This CDR3 contains 12 residues. CDR1 is LGHDT and CDR2 is YNNKEL in the germline V gene (reference sequence). The ends were cut back, 1 base at V and 3 bases at J, with 4 bases in the middle. CDR3: CASSQGVYEQYF. CDR3 in DNA: TGTGCCAGCAGCCAAGGGGTCTACGAGCAGTACTTC.

V is TRBV15 and J is TRBJ2-3; perhaps TRBD1 as D (6 bases). Per the germline V gene, CDR1 is LNHNV and CDR2 is YYDKDF (reference sequence). The CDR3 has 15 amino acids. The germline V and J ends were trimmed by 3 bases and 0 bases, with 10 bases remaining between them. The CDR3 loop reads CATSRGRGSTDTQYF. CDR3 nucleotide sequence: TGTGCCACCAGCAGGGGAAGGGGGAGCACAGATACGCAGTATTTT. Combining the CDR3 with reference TRBV15 and TRBJ2-3 gives the whole variable domain DAMVIQNPRYQVTQFGKPVTLSCSQTLNHNVMYWYQQKSSQAPKLLFHYYDKDFNNEADTPDNFQSRRPNTSFCFLDIRSPGLGDTAMYLCATSRGRGSTDTQYFGPGTRLTVL.

This chain joins TRBV12-3 or TRBV12-4 and TRBJ1-2; D remains unclear. CDR3 length equals 12 residues. Trimming shortened V by 8 bases and J by 5 bases, and 12 bases separated the two germline ends. Here the CDR3 DNA reads TGTGCCAGCTGTGGGGTGGGATATGGCTACACCTTC. This sequence encodes CASCGVGYGYTF.

This chain's CDR3 is CASSKMTGRGVGSGLGELFF. In nucleotides, the CDR3 is TGTGCCAGCAGCAAAATGACAGGGCGAGGGGTCGGCTCTGGACTCGGGGAGCTGTTTTTT. The rearrangement joins TRBV7-8 to TRBJ2-2; 7 bases match TRBD1. V lost 5 bases, J lost 7 bases, and 25 bases stayed unmatched. This CDR3 contains 20 residues. Looked up from germline, CDR1 is SGHVS and CDR2 is FQNEAQ.

The gene calls are TRBV4-1 and TRBJ1-4, with 8 bases matching TRBD1. CDR3 length: 15 amino acids. Germline CDR1 and CDR2: MGHRA and YSYEKL. J gave up 7 bases and V 4 bases, and 8 bases lay outside the gene matches. The CDR3 DNA reads TGCGCCAGCAGCCCGCAGGGGGCGCGAGGTGAAAAACTGTTTTTT. Translating it yields CASSPQGARGEKLFF.

V and J are TRBV30 and TRBJ2-7; TRBD1 matches 10 bases. CDR3 length: 15 residues. Trimming removed 8 bases from V and 0 bases from J; junction bases left unmatched: 10. Looked up from germline, CDR1 is GTSNPN and CDR2 is SVGIG (reference sequence). The CDR3: CAQTPGQGYSYEQYF. In nucleotides, the CDR3 is TGTGCCCAGACACCGGGACAGGGGTACTCCTACGAGCAGTACTTC.

The V gene is TRBV27, the J gene TRBJ2-3; weak D call: TRBD1 (6 bases). V was clipped by 7 bases and J by 2 bases, with 25 bases between them. The CDR3 has 18 amino acids. Per germline, CDR1 MNHEY and CDR2 SMNVEV (reference sequence). The CDR3 loop is CASTRGGLDRGDTDTQYF. CDR3 DNA: TGTGCCAGCACGCGTGGTGGGTTGGACAGAGGAGACACAGATACGCAGTATTTT.

V is TRBV4-2 and J is TRBJ1-4, with D maybe TRBD1 (6 bases). CDR1 is LGHNA, CDR2 YNFKEQ, per germline. V was trimmed by 1 base and J by 0 bases, leaving 9 bases between them. This CDR3 is 16 amino acids long. The CDR3 bases are TGTGCCAGCAGCCAAGGCAGGGGATCAACTAATGAAAAACTGTTTTTT. It is translated as CASSQGRGSTNEKLFF.

This rearrangement joins TRBV29-1 to TRBJ2-7; D may be TRBD1 (6 bases). From germline, CDR1 is SQVTM and CDR2 ANQGSEA. This CDR3 comprises 13 residues. The V end was cut by 6 bases, the J end by 0 bases, with 12 bases between. The CDR3 loop reads CSVRQDFSYEQYF. The CDR3 nucleotides are TGCAGCGTACGACAGGATTTCTCCTACGAGCAGTACTTC.

This chain joins TRBV9 and TRBJ1-3; D might be TRBD1 (5 bases). V shed 4 bases and J shed 0 bases, with 17 bases lying between them. The CDR3 is 17 amino acids. Germline V gene sequence: CDR1 SGDLS, CDR2 YYNGEE. In DNA, the CDR3 is TGTGCCAGCAGCTCAGCTTCCGGGACCTACTCTGGAAACACCATATATTTT. This codes for CASSSASGTYSGNTIYF.

J is TRBJ1-2 and V is TRBV30, with 8 bases identical to TRBD1. This CDR3 is built from 12 residues. The V gene's germline CDR1 is GTSNPN and CDR2 SVGIG (reference sequence). The trim removed 5 bases at V and 3 bases at J, leaving 2 bases unmatched. This CDR3 reads CAWATGDYGYTF. The CDR3 nucleotides read TGTGCCTGGGCGACAGGGGACTATGGCTACACCTTC.

This chain connects TRBV7-2 to TRBJ1-5, with a possible D match to TRBD1 (6 bases). The CDR3 runs 13 residues. CDR1 is SGHTA, CDR2 FQGNSA, per germline. Deletions cut 8 bases from V and 4 bases from J, with 12 bases between. The CDR3 nucleotides are TGTGCCAGCCGGAGGACAGAGAATCAGCCCCAGCATTTT. It translates to CASRRTENQPQHF.

V is TRBV30 and J is TRBJ1-5; D is unresolved. Trimming took 0 bases from V and 6 from J, leaving 9 bases between them. The germline gives CDR1 GTSNPN, CDR2 SVGIG (reference sequence). The CDR3 has 13 amino acids. The CDR3: CAWSVGVTQPQHF. The CDR3 DNA reads TGTGCCTGGAGTGTTGGAGTAACTCAGCCCCAGCATTTT. The variable domain in full, completed from reference TRBV30 and TRBJ1-5, reads SQTIHQWPATLVQPVGSPLSLECTVEGTSNPNLYWYRQAAGRGLQLLFYSVGIGQISSEVPQNLSASRPQDRQFILSSKKLLLSDSGFYLCAWSVGVTQPQHFGDGTRLSIL.

The chain links TRBV6-2 or TRBV6-3 to TRBJ1-4, with D hard to call. The CDR3 runs to 18 residues. Germline V gene data show CDR1 as MNHEY and CDR2 as SVGEGT. Trimming took off 0 bases at V and 0 bases at J, with 14 bases between the two ends. The CDR3 DNA sequence: TGTGCCAGCAGTTACTCGAAACGGCAGTCCGCAACTAATGAAAAACTGTTTTTT. This encodes CASSYSKRQSATNEKLFF.

This sequence joins TRBV7-2 and TRBJ1-6; TRBD1 is a possible D gene (6 bases). The CDR3 covers 17 residues. V was pared by 2 bases and J by 9 bases, with 20 bases between. The V gene's germline CDR1 is SGHTA and CDR2 FQGNSA. In DNA form, the CDR3 reads TGTGCCAGCAGCTTATTAGGATTGAGGGGGTTGGGTTCACCCCTCCACTTT. The encoded protein is CASSLLGLRGLGSPLHF.

This clone was recorded only once. This chain uses TRBV4-2 with TRBJ2-5; 9 nucleotides match TRBD2. CDR1 is LGHNA, CDR2 YNFKEQ, per germline. This CDR3 is 17 amino acids long. Unmatched junction bases numbered 9, after V lost 0 bases and J lost 4 bases. CDR3 sequence: CASSQDLGLAGLETQYF. CDR3 DNA sequence: TGTGCCAGCAGCCAAGATCTTGGGCTAGCGGGGTTAGAGACCCAGTACTTC.

The chain is built from TRBV12-3 or TRBV12-4 and TRBJ1-2; D is uncertain. CDR3 length: 13 amino acids. V was cut by 3 bases and J by 7 bases, with 12 bases left in between. CDR3 nucleotide sequence: TGTGCCAGCAGTTTTTCCCTGGGAGGTGGCTACACCTTC. Translating gives CASSFSLGGGYTF.

The chain is built from TRBV7-8 and TRBJ2-2; D might be TRBD1 (5 bases). Per the germline V gene, CDR1 is SGHVS and CDR2 is FQNEAQ. CDR3 length equals 13 residues. Trimming cost V 6 bases and J 7 bases, with 12 bases left between them. This CDR3 is CASSLAQGGELFF. The DNA of the CDR3 is TGTGCCAGCAGTCTCGCGCAGGGCGGGGAGCTGTTTTTT.

As for this clone: The sample holds other DNA sequences that translate to the same CDR3. The CDR3 sequence: CASSLGGYEQYF. The CDR3, as DNA: TGCGCCAGCAGCTTGGGCGGCTACGAGCAGTACTTC. The chain joins TRBV5-1 to TRBJ2-7; D remains unclear. This CDR3 comprises 12 residues. Germline V gene lookup returns CDR1 SGHRS and CDR2 YFSETQ. The ends were cut back, 0 bases at V and 3 bases at J, with 4 bases in the middle.

This sequence joins TRBV28 and TRBJ1-6, with TRBD1 as a possible D gene (5 bases). Germline-derived CDR1 and CDR2 are MDHEN and SYDVKM. This CDR3 has 14 residues. Trimming stripped 6 bases from V and 9 bases from J, with 15 bases between. CDR3 amino acids: CASRAGALGSPLHF. DNA for the CDR3: TGTGCCAGCAGGGCCGGGGCCCTGGGTTCACCCCTCCACTTT. Combining the CDR3 with reference TRBV28 and TRBJ1-6 gives the whole variable domain DVKVTQSSRYLVKRTGEKVFLECVQDMDHENMFWYRQDPGLGLRLIYFSYDVKMKEKGDIPEGYSVSREKKERFSLILESASTNQTSMYLCASRAGALGSPLHFGNGTRLTVT.

As regards this clone: Distinct nucleotide sequences in the sample also encode this CDR3. The CDR3 is CASSPGLNTEAFF. Here the CDR3 DNA reads TGCGCCAGCAGCCCAGGGTTGAACACTGAAGCTTTCTTT. The chain is built from TRBV5-1 and TRBJ1-1, with a possible D match to TRBD1 (5 bases). The CDR3 is 13 residues long. The ends were cut back, 4 bases at V and 0 bases at J, with 7 bases in the middle. The germline CDR1 and CDR2 sequences are SGHRS and YFSETQ.